The rows below give T cell receptor beta chains drawn from one sample of a study of blood T cell repertoires in COVID-19. Profiling relied on immunoSEQ multiplex PCR, and the TCRdb table lists in-frame clones only, not all of them. This sample has 240,000 or so clones, with roughly 76% found just once. The sample was peripheral blood. The receptors were sampled from a woman over 75 with COVID-19, enrolled during active disease. Both conserved end residues are trimmed from each CDR3.

V,J,CDR3
TRBV7-2,TRBJ1-5,ASSTRQGDNQPQH
TRBV10-1,TRBJ2-7,ASTNRGSGPHEQY
TRBV6-5,TRBJ1-1,ASSLYQGNTEAF
TRBV6-6,TRBJ1-5,ASSPGGARHNQPQH
TRBV27,TRBJ1-1,ASREATGRDTEAF
TRBV5-4,TRBJ2-7,ASSPPGEEQY
TRBV14,TRBJ1-1,ASSLNRGTEAF
TRBV7-2,TRBJ2-1,ASSPRGLAGANEQF
TRBV7-9,TRBJ2-5,ASSLARGGTETQY
TRBV18,TRBJ2-7,ASSPPTSGRYEQY
TRBV24-1,TRBJ2-1,ATSGTSGRAGEQF
TRBV4-1,TRBJ1-5,ASSQVAGIGQPQH
TRBV28,TRBJ1-2,ASNSGIPGYT
TRBV28,TRBJ1-5,ASRSTGSLSYSNQPQH
TRBV18,TRBJ1-6,ASSPQGDSPLH
TRBV15,TRBJ1-2,ATSRGYGVGESGYT
TRBV7-2,TRBJ2-7,ASSLLGSREGYEQY
TRBV19,TRBJ1-1,ASSIAPVWSDTEAF
TRBV9,TRBJ2-1,ASSVVLADNEQF
TRBV12-3/TRBV12-4,TRBJ1-5,ASSWTHNQPQH
TRBV4-1,TRBJ1-5,ASSQNPSTASNQPQH
TRBV7-8,TRBJ1-1,ASSVQGAGPPLEAF
TRBV14,TRBJ2-5,ASSQGGQTTQY
TRBV6-1,TRBJ1-5,ASSEEGVDQPQH
TRBV29-1,TRBJ1-2,SVEGRGMSYGYT
TRBV5-1,TRBJ1-2,ASSDRVDGYT
TRBV11-3,TRBJ2-7,ASSLDVSGGYEQY
TRBV5-1,TRBJ1-4,ASSLGQGEGKLF
TRBV4-3,TRBJ2-3,ASSRGERSDTQY
TRBV5-1,TRBJ2-1,ASSLTGTEYNEQF
TRBV7-2,TRBJ1-2,ASSPSSGGARGYT
TRBV5-1,TRBJ2-5,ASSQTGGAWETQY
TRBV20-1,TRBJ2-1,SAISEAQF
TRBV18,TRBJ2-4,ASSSGLGGSLAKNIQY
TRBV9,TRBJ1-6,ASSVGYGTGNSPLH
TRBV10-3,TRBJ2-5,AITPGDRGGETQY
TRBV30,TRBJ1-1,ACSRDSEAF
TRBV27,TRBJ2-5,ASSFGLAGGSQTQY
TRBV28,TRBJ2-3,ASSSGTVPSTDTQY
TRBV6-2/TRBV6-3,TRBJ1-5,ASSYLRGRDGNQPQH
TRBV5-1,TRBJ2-1,ASSFFPGRHNEQF
TRBV3-1/TRBV3-2,TRBJ1-1,ASSQARGRGSSAF
TRBV6-5,TRBJ2-3,ASSWTDTDTQY
TRBV11-2,TRBJ1-2,ASSLERVGGYT
TRBV6-5,TRBJ2-2,ASSQTGTGARELF
TRBV7-2,TRBJ1-1,ASSSGQYTEAF
TRBV2,TRBJ1-2,ASSESSYGYT
TRBV19,TRBJ1-1,ASSLDRGIGEAF
TRBV4-1,TRBJ1-3,ASSGQGVGFGNTIY
TRBV3-1/TRBV3-2,TRBJ1-5,ASSQSTGYQPQH
TRBV9,TRBJ2-5,ASSFQGSRLQETQY
TRBV19,TRBJ1-3,ASSPGLSGNTIY